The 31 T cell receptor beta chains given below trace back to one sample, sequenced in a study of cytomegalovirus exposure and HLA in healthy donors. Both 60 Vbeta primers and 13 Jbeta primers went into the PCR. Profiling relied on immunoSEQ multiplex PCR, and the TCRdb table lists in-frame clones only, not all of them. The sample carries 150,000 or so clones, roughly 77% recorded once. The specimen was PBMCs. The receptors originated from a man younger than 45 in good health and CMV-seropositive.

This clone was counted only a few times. The CDR3 sequence is CASSGTSGSYEQYF. In DNA form, the CDR3 reads TGTGCCAGCAGCGGGACTAGCGGGTCCTACGAGCAGTACTTC. The V call is TRBV6-6, the J call TRBJ2-7; TRBD2 aligns across 12 bases. Unmatched junction bases numbered 1, after V lost 6 bases and J lost 1 base. This CDR3 has 14 amino acids. Looked up from germline, CDR1 is MNHNY and CDR2 is SVGAGI (reference sequence).

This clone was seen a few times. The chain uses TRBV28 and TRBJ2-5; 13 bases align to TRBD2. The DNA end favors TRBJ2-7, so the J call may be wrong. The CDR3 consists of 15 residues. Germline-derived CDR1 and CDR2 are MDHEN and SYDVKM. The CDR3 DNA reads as TGTGCCAGCAGTACCGGGACTAGCGGGACTTACGAGCAGTACTTC. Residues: CASSTGTSGTYEQYF.

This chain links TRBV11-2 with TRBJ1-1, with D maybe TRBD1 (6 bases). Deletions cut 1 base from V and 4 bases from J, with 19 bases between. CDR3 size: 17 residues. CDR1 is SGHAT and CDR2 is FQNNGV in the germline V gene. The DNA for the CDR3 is TGTGCCAGCAGCTTAGGGCTTACAGGGAGATCGGTCACTGAAGCTTTCTTT. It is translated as CASSLGLTGRSVTEAFF.

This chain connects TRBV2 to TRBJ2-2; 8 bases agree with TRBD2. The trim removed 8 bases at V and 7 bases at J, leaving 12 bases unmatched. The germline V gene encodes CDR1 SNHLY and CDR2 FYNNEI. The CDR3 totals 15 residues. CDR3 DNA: TGTGCCAGCGTCGAAGGTTACGGGAGGGTCGGGGAGCTGTTTTTT. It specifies CASVEGYGRVGELFF.

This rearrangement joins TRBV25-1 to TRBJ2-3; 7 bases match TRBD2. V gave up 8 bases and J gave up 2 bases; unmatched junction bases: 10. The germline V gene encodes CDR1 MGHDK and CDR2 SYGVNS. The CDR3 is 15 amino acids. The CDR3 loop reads CASSLTGGLTDTQYF. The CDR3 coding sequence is TGTGCCAGCTCCCTGACGGGGGGTCTCACAGATACGCAGTATTTT.

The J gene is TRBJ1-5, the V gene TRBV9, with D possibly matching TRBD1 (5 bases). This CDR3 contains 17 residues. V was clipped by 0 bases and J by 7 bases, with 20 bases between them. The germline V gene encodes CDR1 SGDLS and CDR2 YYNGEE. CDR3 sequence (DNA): TGTGCCAGCAGCGTAGAAGGGCGGACGGGGGACCGACAGCCCCAGCATTTT. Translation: CASSVEGRTGDRQPQHF.

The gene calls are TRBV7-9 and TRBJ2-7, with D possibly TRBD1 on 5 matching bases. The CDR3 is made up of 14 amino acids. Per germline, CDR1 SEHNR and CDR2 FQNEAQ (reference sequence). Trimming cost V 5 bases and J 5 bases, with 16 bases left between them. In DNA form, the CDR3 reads TGTGCCAGCAGCCTTGGGGCCCAAGACCACGAGCAGTACTTC. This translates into CASSLGAQDHEQYF.

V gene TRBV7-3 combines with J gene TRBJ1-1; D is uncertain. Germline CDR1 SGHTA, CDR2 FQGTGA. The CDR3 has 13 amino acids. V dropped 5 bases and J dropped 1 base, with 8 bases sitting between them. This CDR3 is CASSLQQNTEAFF. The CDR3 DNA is TGTGCCAGCAGCCTACAGCAGAACACTGAAGCTTTCTTT.

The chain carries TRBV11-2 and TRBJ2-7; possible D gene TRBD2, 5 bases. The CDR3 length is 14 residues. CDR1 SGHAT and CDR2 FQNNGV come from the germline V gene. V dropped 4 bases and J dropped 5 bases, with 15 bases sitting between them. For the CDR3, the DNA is TGTGCCAGCAGCTACCCGGGTTTGAGGGACGAGCAGTACTTC. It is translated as CASSYPGLRDEQYF.

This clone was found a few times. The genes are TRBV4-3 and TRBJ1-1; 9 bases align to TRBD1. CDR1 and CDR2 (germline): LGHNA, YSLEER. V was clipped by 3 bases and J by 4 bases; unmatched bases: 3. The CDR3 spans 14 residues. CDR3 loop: CASSQDRGRTEAFF. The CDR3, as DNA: TGCGCCAGCAGCCAGGACAGGGGTCGCACTGAAGCTTTCTTT.

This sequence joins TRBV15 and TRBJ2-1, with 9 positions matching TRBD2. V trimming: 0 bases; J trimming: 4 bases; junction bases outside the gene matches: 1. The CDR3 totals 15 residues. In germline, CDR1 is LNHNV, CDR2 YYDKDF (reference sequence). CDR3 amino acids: CATSRELAGYNEQFF. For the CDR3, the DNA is TGTGCCACCAGCAGAGAGCTAGCGGGGTACAATGAGCAGTTCTTC.

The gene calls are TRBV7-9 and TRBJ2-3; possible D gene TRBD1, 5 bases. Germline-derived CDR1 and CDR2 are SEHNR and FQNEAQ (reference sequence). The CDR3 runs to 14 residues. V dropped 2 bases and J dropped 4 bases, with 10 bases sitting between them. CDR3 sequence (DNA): TGTGCCAGCAGCTTACGGCTGGGGCCAGATACGCAGTATTTT. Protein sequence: CASSLRLGPDTQYF.

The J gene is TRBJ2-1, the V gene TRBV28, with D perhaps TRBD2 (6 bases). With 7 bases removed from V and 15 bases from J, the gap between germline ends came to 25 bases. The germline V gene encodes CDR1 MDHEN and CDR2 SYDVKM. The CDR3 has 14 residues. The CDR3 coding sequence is TGTGCCAGCAATCCAGGTCGGGACTTCTCAAGTTCGTTCTTC. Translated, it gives CASNPGRDFSSSFF.

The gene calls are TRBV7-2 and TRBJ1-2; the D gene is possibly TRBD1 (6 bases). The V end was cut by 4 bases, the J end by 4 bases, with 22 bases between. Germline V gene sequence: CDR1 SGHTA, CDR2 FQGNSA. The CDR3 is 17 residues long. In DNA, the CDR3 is TGTGCCAGCAGCTCTAACAAAGTCAGGGGCTGGGGCTATGGCTACACCTTC. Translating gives CASSSNKVRGWGYGYTF.

This CDR3 reads CASSLRDFSSAATNEKLFF. DNA for the CDR3: TGTGCCAGCTCACTCAGGGACTTCAGTTCAGCCGCAACTAATGAAAAACTGTTTTTT. The chain carries TRBV18 and TRBJ1-4; TRBD1 might be the D (5 bases). Deletions cut 4 bases from V and 0 bases from J, with 21 bases between. CDR3 length: 19 amino acids. Germline CDR1 and CDR2: KGHSH and LQKENI.

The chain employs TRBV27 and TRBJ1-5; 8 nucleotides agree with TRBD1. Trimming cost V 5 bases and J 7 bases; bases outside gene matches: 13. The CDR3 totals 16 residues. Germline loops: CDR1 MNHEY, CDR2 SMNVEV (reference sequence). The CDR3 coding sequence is TGTGCCAGCAGTCCCTTAGGACAGGGTGATATACAGCCCCAGCATTTT. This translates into CASSPLGQGDIQPQHF.

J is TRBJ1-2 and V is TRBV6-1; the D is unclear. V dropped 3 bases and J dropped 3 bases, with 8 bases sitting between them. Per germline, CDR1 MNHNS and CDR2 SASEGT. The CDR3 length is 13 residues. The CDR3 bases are TGTGCCAGCAGTGATTTGAGTGACTATGGCTACACCTTC. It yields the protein CASSDLSDYGYTF.

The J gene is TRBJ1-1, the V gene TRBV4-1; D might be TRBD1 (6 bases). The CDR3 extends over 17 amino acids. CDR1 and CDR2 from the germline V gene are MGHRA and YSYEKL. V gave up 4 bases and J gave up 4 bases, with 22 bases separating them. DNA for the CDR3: TGCGCCAGCAGCCGCGAGGGGGGAGGGCAATTTAGCACTGAAGCTTTCTTT. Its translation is CASSREGGGQFSTEAFF.

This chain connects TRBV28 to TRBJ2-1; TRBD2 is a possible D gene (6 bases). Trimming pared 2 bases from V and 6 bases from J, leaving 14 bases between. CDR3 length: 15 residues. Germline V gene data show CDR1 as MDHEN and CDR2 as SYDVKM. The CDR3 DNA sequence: TGTGCCAGCAGTTTACGCAGCAGGAGGGGCAATGAGCAGTTCTTC. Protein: CASSLRSRRGNEQFF.

The CDR3, as DNA: TGTGCCAGCTTTGGACTAGCGAGCACAGATACGCAGTATTTT. Its protein is CASFGLASTDTQYF. The genes are TRBV2 and TRBJ2-3; 9 positions agree with TRBD2. Trimming removed 8 bases from V and 0 bases from J; junction bases left unmatched: 3. The CDR3 sequence is 14 residues long. CDR1 and CDR2 (germline): SNHLY, FYNNEI.

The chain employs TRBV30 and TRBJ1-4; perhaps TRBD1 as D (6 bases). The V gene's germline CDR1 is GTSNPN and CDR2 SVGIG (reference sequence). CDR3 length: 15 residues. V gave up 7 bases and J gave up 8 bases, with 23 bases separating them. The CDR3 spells CAFKGVRRKREKLFF. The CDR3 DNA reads TGTGCCTTCAAGGGGGTACGGAGAAAGAGGGAAAAACTGTTTTTT.

The CDR3 DNA sequence: TGTGCCAGCAGCTATAGTGGGGGGAACTATGGCTACACCTTC. Amino acid sequence: CASSYSGGNYGYTF. The genes are TRBV27 and TRBJ1-2, with D perhaps TRBD1 (5 bases). Germline V lookup: CDR1 MNHEY, CDR2 SMNVEV (reference sequence). Deletions cut 6 bases from V and 2 bases from J, with 13 bases between. This CDR3 has 14 residues.

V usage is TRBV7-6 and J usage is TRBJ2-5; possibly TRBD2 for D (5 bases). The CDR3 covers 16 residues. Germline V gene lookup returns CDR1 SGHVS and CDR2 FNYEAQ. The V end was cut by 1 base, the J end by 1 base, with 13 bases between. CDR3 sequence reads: CASSLESPGIQETQYF. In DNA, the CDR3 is TGTGCCAGCAGCTTAGAATCCCCGGGGATCCAAGAGACCCAGTACTTC.

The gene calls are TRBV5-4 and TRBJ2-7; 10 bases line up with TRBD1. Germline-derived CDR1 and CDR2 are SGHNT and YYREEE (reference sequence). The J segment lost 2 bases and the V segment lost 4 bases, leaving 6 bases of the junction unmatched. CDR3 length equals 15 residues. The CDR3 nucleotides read TGTGCCAGCAGCCCGCGGACAGGGGGTGCCTACGAGCAGTACTTC. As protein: CASSPRTGGAYEQYF.

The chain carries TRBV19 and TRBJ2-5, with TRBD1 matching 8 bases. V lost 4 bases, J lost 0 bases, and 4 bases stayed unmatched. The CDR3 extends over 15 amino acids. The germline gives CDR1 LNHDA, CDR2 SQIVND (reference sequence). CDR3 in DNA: TGTGCCAGTAGTAACAGGGGGACGTACCAAGAGACCCAGTACTTC. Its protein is CASSNRGTYQETQYF. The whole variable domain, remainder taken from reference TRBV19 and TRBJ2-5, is DGGITQSPKYLFRKEGQNVTLSCEQNLNHDAMYWYRQDPGQGLRLIYYSQIVNDFQKGDIAEGYSVSREKKESFPLTVTSAQKNPTAFYLCASSNRGTYQETQYFGPGTRLLVL.

For the CDR3, the DNA is TGTGCCAGCAGCTCAGGACAGGTGAACACTGAAGCTTTCTTT. Translated: CASSSGQVNTEAFF. The V call is TRBV11-2, the J call TRBJ1-1; TRBD1 matches 7 bases. Germline trimming cut 4 bases from V and 0 bases from J; bases unmatched to any gene: 2. The germline V gene encodes CDR1 SGHAT and CDR2 FQNNGV. The CDR3 is made up of 14 amino acids.

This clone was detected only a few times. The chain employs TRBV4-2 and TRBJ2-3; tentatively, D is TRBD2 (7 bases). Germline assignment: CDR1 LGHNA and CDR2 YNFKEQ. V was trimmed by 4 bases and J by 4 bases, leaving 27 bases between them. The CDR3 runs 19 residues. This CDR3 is CASSPATGGWGGVSDTQYF. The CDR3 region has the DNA TGTGCCAGCAGCCCCGCGACCGGCGGTTGGGGGGGCGTTTCAGATACGCAGTATTTT.

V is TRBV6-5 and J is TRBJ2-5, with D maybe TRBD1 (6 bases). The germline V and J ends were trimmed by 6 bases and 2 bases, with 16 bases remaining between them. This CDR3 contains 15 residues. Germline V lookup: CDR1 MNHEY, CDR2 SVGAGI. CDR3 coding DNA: TGTGCCAGCAGAACCAGGGGATCAGGGCAAGAGACCCAGTACTTC. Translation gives CASRTRGSGQETQYF.

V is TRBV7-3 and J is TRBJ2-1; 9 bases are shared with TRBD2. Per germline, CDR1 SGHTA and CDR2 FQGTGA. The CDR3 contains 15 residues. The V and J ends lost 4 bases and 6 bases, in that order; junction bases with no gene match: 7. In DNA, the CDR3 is TGTGCCAGCAGCTCGTTAGCGGGGGAGTTCAATGAGCAGTTCTTC. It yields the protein CASSSLAGEFNEQFF.

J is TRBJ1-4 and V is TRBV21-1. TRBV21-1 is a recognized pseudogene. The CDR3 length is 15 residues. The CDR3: CASGSFSGRSEKLFF. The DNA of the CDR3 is TGTGCCAGCGGCTCCTTCTCGGGTCGGAGTGAAAAACTGTTTTTT.

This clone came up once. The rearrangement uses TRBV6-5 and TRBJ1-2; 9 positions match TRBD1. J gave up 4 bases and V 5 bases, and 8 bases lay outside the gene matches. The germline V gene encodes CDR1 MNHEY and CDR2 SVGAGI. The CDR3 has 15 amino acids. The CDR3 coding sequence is TGTGCCAGCAGTGGCCCGGGACAGGGAAGCTATGGCTACACCTTC. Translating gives CASSGPGQGSYGYTF.